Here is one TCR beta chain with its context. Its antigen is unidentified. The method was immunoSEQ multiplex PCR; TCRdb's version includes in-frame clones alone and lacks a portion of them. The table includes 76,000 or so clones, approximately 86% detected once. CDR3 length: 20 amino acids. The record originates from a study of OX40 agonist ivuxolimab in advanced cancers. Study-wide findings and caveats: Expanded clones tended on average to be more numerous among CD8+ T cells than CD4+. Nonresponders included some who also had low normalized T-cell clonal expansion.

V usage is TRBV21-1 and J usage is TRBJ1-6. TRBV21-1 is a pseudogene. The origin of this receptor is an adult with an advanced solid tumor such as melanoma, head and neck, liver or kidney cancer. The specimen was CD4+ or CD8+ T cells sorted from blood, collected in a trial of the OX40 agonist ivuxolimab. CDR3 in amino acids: CASSKALRIRLLDPYSPLHF. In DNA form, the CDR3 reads TGTGCCAGCAGCAAAGCGCTAAGAATACGACTCCTAGACCCTTATTCACCCCTCCACTTT.